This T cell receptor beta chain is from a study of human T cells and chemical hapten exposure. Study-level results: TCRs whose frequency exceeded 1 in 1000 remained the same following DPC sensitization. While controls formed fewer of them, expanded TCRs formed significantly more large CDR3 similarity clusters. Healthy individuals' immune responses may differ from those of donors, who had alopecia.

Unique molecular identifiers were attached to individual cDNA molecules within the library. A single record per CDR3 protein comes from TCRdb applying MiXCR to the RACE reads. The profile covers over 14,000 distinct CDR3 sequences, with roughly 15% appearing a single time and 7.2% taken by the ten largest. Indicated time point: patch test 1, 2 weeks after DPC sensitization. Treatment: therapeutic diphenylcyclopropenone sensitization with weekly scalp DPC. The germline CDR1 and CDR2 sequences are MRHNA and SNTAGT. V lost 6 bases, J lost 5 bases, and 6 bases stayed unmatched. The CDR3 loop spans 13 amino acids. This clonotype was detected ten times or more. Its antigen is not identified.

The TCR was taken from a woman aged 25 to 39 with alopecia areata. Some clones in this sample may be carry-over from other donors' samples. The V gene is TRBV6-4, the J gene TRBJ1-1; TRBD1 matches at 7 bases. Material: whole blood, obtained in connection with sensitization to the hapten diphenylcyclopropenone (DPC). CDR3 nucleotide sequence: TGTGCCAGCAGCAAGGTACAGGGGACTGAAGCTTTCTTT. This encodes CASSKVQGTEAFF.